Listed below are T cell receptor beta chains from one sample, sequenced in a study of CD8+CD57+ T cells in acquired aplastic anemia. TCRdb re-called the reads through MiXCR, storing one row per CDR3 protein. Of hundreds of thousands of distinct CDR3 sequences in the sample, roughly 64% were seen once. Material for sequencing was sorted CD4+, CD8+, or CD8+CD57+ T cells (not recorded which) from PBMCs. The receptors stem from a human donor in good health, serving as a control. The conserved cysteine and the conserved F or W are not part of the CDR3 here. Each record gives: CDR3 protein, clone size, V gene. Clone size appears in some rows only: once, few, many, or a class for an expanded clone.

cdr3_aa: SAARGGTTNEKLF
clone_size: many
v_call: TRBV20-1

cdr3_aa: ASSRTGVRLF
clone_size: many
v_call: TRBV12-3/TRBV12-4

cdr3_aa: SARANAGQVGNEQY
clone_size: -
v_call: TRBV20-1

cdr3_aa: ASSKQGYGTEA
clone_size: -
v_call: TRBV7-2

cdr3_aa: ASRMNQDTEAF
clone_size: many
v_call: TRBV25-1

cdr3_aa: ATSSRSGDNQPQH
clone_size: -
v_call: TRBV12-3/TRBV12-4

cdr3_aa: ASSFSRWSKNDQQF
clone_size: -
v_call: TRBV7-2

cdr3_aa: ASRQPNTEAF
clone_size: -
v_call: TRBV7-2

cdr3_aa: ASSLDPGSAPPMAF
clone_size: many
v_call: TRBV11-3

cdr3_aa: ASSLSGTFGYT
clone_size: many
v_call: TRBV6-5

cdr3_aa: ASRGVWEANVLT
clone_size: -
v_call: TRBV9

cdr3_aa: ASSPGTGRGGGGYT
clone_size: once
v_call: TRBV7-9

cdr3_aa: ASSESSGAGANVLT
clone_size: many
v_call: TRBV2

cdr3_aa: ASKIQGGKTEAF
clone_size: -
v_call: TRBV12-3/TRBV12-4

cdr3_aa: ASSLPGDAF
clone_size: once
v_call: TRBV12-3/TRBV12-4

cdr3_aa: ASTWATNEKLF
clone_size: many
v_call: TRBV5-5

cdr3_aa: SASALAGCEQY
clone_size: -
v_call: TRBV20-1

cdr3_aa: ASSHTRGRVYEQY
clone_size: -
v_call: TRBV7-2

cdr3_aa: ASRADGSGANVLT
clone_size: few
v_call: TRBV10-3

cdr3_aa: ASISSGNEKLF
clone_size: -
v_call: TRBV12-3/TRBV12-4

cdr3_aa: ASSERGTETYSHLH
clone_size: -
v_call: TRBV7-2

cdr3_aa: ASSLATGSGETQY
clone_size: many
v_call: TRBV7-8

cdr3_aa: ASSLHKEYSPLH
clone_size: once
v_call: TRBV9

cdr3_aa: ASSEPGMNTEAF
clone_size: -
v_call: TRBV10-1

cdr3_aa: SARPGDENY
clone_size: -
v_call: TRBV20-1

cdr3_aa: ASSGGPYNEQF
clone_size: -
v_call: TRBV2

cdr3_aa: ASSLGLPYYEEHY
clone_size: -
v_call: TRBV7-6